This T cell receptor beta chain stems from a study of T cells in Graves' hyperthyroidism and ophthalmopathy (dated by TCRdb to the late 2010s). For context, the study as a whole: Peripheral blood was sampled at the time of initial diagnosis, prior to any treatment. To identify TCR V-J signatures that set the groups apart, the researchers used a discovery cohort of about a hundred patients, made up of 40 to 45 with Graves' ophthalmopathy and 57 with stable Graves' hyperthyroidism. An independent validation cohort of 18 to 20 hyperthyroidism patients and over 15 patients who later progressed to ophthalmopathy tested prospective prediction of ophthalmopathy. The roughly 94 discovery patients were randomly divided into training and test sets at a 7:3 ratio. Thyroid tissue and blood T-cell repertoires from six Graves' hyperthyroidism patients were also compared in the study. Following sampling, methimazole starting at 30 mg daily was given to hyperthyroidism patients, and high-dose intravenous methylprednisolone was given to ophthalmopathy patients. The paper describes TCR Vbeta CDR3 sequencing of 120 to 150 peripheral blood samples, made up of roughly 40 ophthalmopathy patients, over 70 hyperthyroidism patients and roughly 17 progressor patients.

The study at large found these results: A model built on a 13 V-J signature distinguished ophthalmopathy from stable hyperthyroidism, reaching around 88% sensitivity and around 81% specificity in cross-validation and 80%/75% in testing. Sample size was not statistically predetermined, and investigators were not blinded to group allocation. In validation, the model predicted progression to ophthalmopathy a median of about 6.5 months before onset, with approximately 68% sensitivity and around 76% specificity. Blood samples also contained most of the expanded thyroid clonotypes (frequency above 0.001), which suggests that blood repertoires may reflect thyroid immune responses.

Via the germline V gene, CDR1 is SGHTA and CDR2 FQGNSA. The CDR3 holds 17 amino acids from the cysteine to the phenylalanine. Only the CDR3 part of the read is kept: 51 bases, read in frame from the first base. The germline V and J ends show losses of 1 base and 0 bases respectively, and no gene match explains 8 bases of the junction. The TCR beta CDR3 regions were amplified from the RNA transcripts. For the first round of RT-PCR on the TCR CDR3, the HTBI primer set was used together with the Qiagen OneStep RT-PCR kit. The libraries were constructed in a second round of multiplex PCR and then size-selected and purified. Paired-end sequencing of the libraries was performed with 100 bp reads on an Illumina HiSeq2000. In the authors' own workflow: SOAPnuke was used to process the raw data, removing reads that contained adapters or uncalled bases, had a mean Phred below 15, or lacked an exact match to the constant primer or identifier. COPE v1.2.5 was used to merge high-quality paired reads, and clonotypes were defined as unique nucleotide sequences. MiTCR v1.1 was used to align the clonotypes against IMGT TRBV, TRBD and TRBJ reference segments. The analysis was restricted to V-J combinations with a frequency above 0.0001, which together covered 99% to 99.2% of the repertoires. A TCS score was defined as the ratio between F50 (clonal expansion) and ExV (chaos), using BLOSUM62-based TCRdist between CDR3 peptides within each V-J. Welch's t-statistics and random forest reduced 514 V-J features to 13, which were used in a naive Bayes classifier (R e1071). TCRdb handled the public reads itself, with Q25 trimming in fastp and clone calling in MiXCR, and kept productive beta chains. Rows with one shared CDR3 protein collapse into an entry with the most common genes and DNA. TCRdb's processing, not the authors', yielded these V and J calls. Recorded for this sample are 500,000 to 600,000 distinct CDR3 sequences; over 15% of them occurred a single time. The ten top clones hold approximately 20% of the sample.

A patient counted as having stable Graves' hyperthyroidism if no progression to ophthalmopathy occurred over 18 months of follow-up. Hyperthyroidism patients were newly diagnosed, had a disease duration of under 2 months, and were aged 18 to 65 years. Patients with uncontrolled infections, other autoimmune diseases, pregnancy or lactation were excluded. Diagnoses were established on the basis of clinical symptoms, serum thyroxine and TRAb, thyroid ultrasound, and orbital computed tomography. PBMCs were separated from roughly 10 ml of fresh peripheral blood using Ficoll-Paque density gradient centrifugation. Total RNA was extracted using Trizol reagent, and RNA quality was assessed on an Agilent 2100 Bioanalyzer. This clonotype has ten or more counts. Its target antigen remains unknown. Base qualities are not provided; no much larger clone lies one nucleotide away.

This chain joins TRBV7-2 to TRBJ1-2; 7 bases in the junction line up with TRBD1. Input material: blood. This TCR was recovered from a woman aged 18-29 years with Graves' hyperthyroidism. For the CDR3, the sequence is CASSLVSTGATNYGYTF. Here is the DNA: TGTGCCAGCAGCTTAGTAAGCACAGGGGCCACTAACTATGGCTACACCTTC.